A selection of T cell receptor beta chains follows, all from one sample in a study of cytomegalovirus exposure and HLA in healthy donors. TCRdb's table, derived via immunoSEQ multiplex PCR, lists solely in-frame clones and lacks some. Of 160,000 or so clones in the sample, around 82% are singletons; the top ten hold about 10%. The sequencing input was PBMCs. The receptors shown here come from a man between 50 and 59 years old in good health and CMV-seropositive. The CDR3 runs from the conserved cysteine through the conserved F or W. Fields, in order: V gene, clone size, J gene, CDR3 protein. The size entry is marked missing in some rows and otherwise reads once, few, many or a size class.

TRBV5-1	.	TRBJ2-3	CASSQGQGGDTQYF
TRBV11-2	.	TRBJ1-2	CASSLGGGYTF
TRBV18	.	TRBJ2-7	CASSPRAAGGSLSYEQYF
TRBV11-2	once	TRBJ2-7	CASSLFLGTGGFYEQYF
TRBV14	.	TRBJ2-2	CASSRLLGQGTGELFF
TRBV18	.	TRBJ1-4	CASSPTTYVGGEKLFF
TRBV7-9	.	TRBJ2-3	CASSLGRGFGTDTQYF
TRBV28	.	TRBJ2-3	CASSFLRTTPDTQYF
TRBV4-3	.	TRBJ1-1	CASSPGGVKAFF
TRBV5-1	.	TRBJ2-1	CASSLGSSGGHNEQFF
TRBV6-6	few	TRBJ2-3	CASSYSGSGYSTQYF
TRBV11-3	.	TRBJ2-7	CASSSPSSYEQYF
TRBV4-3	.	TRBJ1-6	CASSQDLDRAGSPLHF
TRBV11-3	.	TRBJ2-2	CASSQGGPGELFF
TRBV5-4	.	TRBJ2-7	CASSLYGTSSHEQYF
TRBV6-5	.	TRBJ1-3	CASRPDRGQGNTIYF
TRBV2	.	TRBJ2-7	CASTRDYEQYF
TRBV6-4	.	TRBJ1-2	CASRETGLIGGYTF
TRBV19	.	TRBJ1-5	CASSTGQLNQPQHF
TRBV9	once	TRBJ2-5	CASSDSPSGDKTQYF
TRBV2	.	TRBJ2-7	CVSSGTGGYEQYF
TRBV19	.	TRBJ2-5	CASSASGTVDTQYF
TRBV6-5	.	TRBJ1-2	CASSYDLSDYGYTF
TRBV2	.	TRBJ2-2	CASRDREATGELFF
TRBV5-4	.	TRBJ1-1	CASSWDGTGSTEAFF
TRBV5-1	.	TRBJ1-5	CASSLGTGVMGQPQHF
TRBV7-8	.	TRBJ2-7	CASSIYSEQYF
TRBV28	once	TRBJ1-2	CASSFLTDYGYTF
TRBV7-3	.	TRBJ2-2	CASSEPSTGELFF
TRBV10-3	.	TRBJ2-1	CAISDRVETSGAYNEQFF
TRBV28	few	TRBJ1-4	CASSNRGSTLLNEKLFF
TRBV5-4	.	TRBJ2-6	CASSSRTGNTGANVLTF
TRBV7-2	.	TRBJ1-4	CASSSTGATNEKLFF
TRBV7-2	few	TRBJ1-2	CASSLGAGVRGYTF
TRBV7-9	.	TRBJ2-7	CASRPGVAYEQYF
TRBV18	.	TRBJ2-3	CASSPLFGGAHTDTQYF
TRBV10-3	.	TRBJ2-7	CAISGDSYEQYF
TRBV5-1	.	TRBJ2-7	CASSLTGSYEQYF
TRBV7-2	.	TRBJ2-2	CASSYKRGGTGELFF
TRBV23-1	.	TRBJ2-2	CASSPGHIQAGELFF
TRBV6-5	once	TRBJ1-5	CASSKDRVTQPQHF
TRBV7-9	.	TRBJ2-3	CASSVRTGTHTDTQYF
TRBV7-8	.	TRBJ2-3	CASSTPGQGPTDTQYF
TRBV18	.	TRBJ2-7	CASSPRGHSYEQYF
TRBV28	.	TRBJ2-3	CASSPSGRADTQYF
TRBV9	.	TRBJ2-3	CASSVGSTSDTQYF
TRBV10-3	.	TRBJ1-1	CAIRSGTGALNTEAFF
TRBV9	once	TRBJ1-2	CASSPGTGALANYGYTF
TRBV7-2	.	TRBJ2-1	CASNRDRVGRNEQFF
TRBV29-1	.	TRBJ2-7	CSVADSYEQYF
TRBV11-1	.	TRBJ2-4	CASSLEGDKTNSQYF
TRBV19	.	TRBJ2-3	CASSIAEGITDTQYF
TRBV5-1	.	TRBJ1-1	CASSLSLNTEAFF
TRBV4-1	.	TRBJ1-1	CASSQDGRGNTEAFF
TRBV6-4	.	TRBJ2-1	CASSQDGRGNNEQFF